This record looks at one T cell receptor (beta chain) sequence and its context. The data are from a study of blood T cell repertoires in COVID-19. Study overall: PBMCs, B-cell-depleted T cells, or T cells provided the cDNA or gDNA that made up the material.

Some clones are missing from TCRdb's copy, which holds only in-frame ones; the method was immunoSEQ multiplex PCR. The sample records 150,000 or so clones, roughly 84% being singletons. Losses at the gene ends were 1 base for V and 7 bases for J; bases not matched to a gene: 5. The germline V gene has CDR1 MNHNS and CDR2 SASEGT. The CDR3 is 15 residues long. The source material was peripheral blood. V and J are TRBV6-1 and TRBJ2-4; 9 bases agree with TRBD1. This clonotype was sampled from an older woman with acute or convalescent COVID-19. The CDR3 DNA reads TGTGCCAGCAGTGAAGAGGGGACAGGGCGGAACATTCAGTACTTC. This sequence encodes CASSEEGTGRNIQYF.